The 6 T cell receptor beta chains in this list originate from one sample, sequenced in a study of a mutant IDH1 vaccine in newly diagnosed glioma. The sample's time point: week 11, during vaccination. What each vaccine dose contained was 300 ug of mutant IDH1 20-mer peptide, accompanied by topical imiquimod. Clones were read by immunoSEQ multiplex PCR, and TCRdb kept only the in-frame ones, dropping some. The sample shows 55,000 or so clones, roughly 90% of them seen only once. These receptors' targets are unknown. The starting material was PBMCs, obtained from a glioma patient whose treatment included an IDH1 peptide vaccine. These receptors were taken from a man aged 50 to 59 with glioma.

This chain links TRBV2 with TRBJ1-5, with 7 bases that match TRBD1. CDR3 size: 15 residues. V lost 7 bases and J lost 4; bases outside the gene matches: 10. Germline V lookup: CDR1 SNHLY, CDR2 FYNNEI. CDR3 nucleotide sequence: TGTGCCAGCAAAAGGGGGCTAAGGGATAATCAGCCCCAGCATTTT. Translation gives CASKRGLRDNQPQHF.

The V and J genes are TRBV2 and TRBJ1-1; unclear D gene. The germline V gene encodes CDR1 SNHLY and CDR2 FYNNEI. CDR3 size: 13 residues. Trimming removed 4 bases at V and 1 base at J, with 7 bases between. The DNA for the CDR3 is TGTGCCAGCAGTGGAGGCGGGAACACTGAAGCTTTCTTT. Protein product: CASSGGGNTEAFF. Filled out from reference TRBV2 and TRBJ1-1, the complete variable domain reads EPEVTQTPSHQVTQMGQEVILRCVPISNHLYFYWYRQILGQKVEFLVSFYNNEISEKSEIFDDQFSVERPDGSNFTLKIRSTKLEDSAMYFCASSGGGNTEAFFGQGTRLTVV.

This chain links TRBV2 with TRBJ1-5; 7 bases are shared with TRBD1. This CDR3 contains 15 residues. Germline-derived CDR1 and CDR2 are SNHLY and FYNNEI. The ends lost 4 bases at V and 2 bases at J; junction bases unmatched: 5. The CDR3 loop is CASSAQGVGNQPQHF. The CDR3 DNA sequence: TGTGCCAGCAGTGCTCAGGGGGTCGGCAATCAGCCCCAGCATTTT.

V and J are TRBV10-2 and TRBJ2-2; TRBD2 agrees at 13 bases. Germline CDR1 and CDR2: WSHSY and SAAADI. The CDR3 is 17 residues long. J lost 0 bases, V lost 8 bases, and 6 bases had no gene match. CDR3 residues: CASGGLAGQTNTGELFF. The DNA of the CDR3 is TGCGCCAGCGGGGGACTAGCGGGACAAACGAACACCGGGGAGCTGTTTTTT.

The chain joins TRBV15 to TRBJ2-3; possibly TRBD1 or TRBD2 for D (5 bases each). This CDR3 is built from 15 residues. V gave up 3 bases and J gave up 2 bases, with 12 bases separating them. CDR1 and CDR2 (germline): LNHNV, YYDKDF (reference sequence). The CDR3 DNA sequence: TGTGCCACCAGCAGCGGGGACGGCTTCACAGATACGCAGTATTTT. It yields the protein CATSSGDGFTDTQYF.

This clone was counted once. The chain has TRBV5-1 and TRBJ2-1, with no clear D. The V end was cut by 4 bases, the J end by 7 bases, with 9 bases between. Germline V lookup: CDR1 SGHRS, CDR2 YFSETQ. The CDR3 consists of 12 residues. CDR3 loop: CASSIGRNEQFF. In DNA, the CDR3 is TGCGCCAGCAGCATAGGGCGGAATGAGCAGTTCTTC.